These 22 T cell receptor beta chains share one sample of origin, sequenced in a study of blood T cell repertoires in COVID-19. Using immunoSEQ multiplex PCR, the repertoire was profiled, and TCRdb retains in-frame clones only, with some absent. The repertoire holds about 99,000 clones, roughly 84% seen once, with 6% to 6.5% in the top ten. Source material: peripheral blood. The receptors shown here come from a human donor in a cohort sampled during active COVID-19.

This sequence joins TRBV7-9 and TRBJ1-4; 9 bases align to TRBD1. V shed 6 bases and J 7 bases; nucleotides not matched to a gene: 6. CDR3 length: 14 residues. Germline V gene lookup returns CDR1 SEHNR and CDR2 FQNEAQ (reference sequence). The CDR3 region has the DNA TGTGCCAGCAGACTGGACAGGGGTGTTGAAAAACTGTTTTTT. This encodes CASRLDRGVEKLFF.

V usage is TRBV5-4 and J usage is TRBJ2-4, with TRBD2 identical over 8 bases. The V gene end was trimmed by 0 bases and the J gene end by 0 bases; junction bases not matched to a gene: 2. Germline V CDR1 and CDR2: SGHNT, YYREEE (reference sequence). This CDR3 is built from 16 residues. The CDR3 region has the DNA TGTGCCAGCAGCTTGGCCGGGGGGGTAGCCAAAAACATTCAGTACTTC. Protein: CASSLAGGVAKNIQYF. Full variable domain (remainder filled in from reference TRBV5-4 and TRBJ2-4): ETGVTQSPTHLIKTRGQQVTLRCSSQSGHNTVSWYQQALGQGPQFIFQYYREEENGRGNFPPRFSGLQFPNYSSELNVNALELDDSALYLCASSLAGGVAKNIQYFGAGTRLSVL.

This chain connects TRBV9 to TRBJ1-1; 7 nucleotides line up with TRBD1. V was clipped by 3 bases and J by 11 bases; unmatched bases: 10. Germline CDR1 reads SGDLS; CDR2 reads YYNGEE. CDR3 length: 13 residues. The CDR3 sequence is CASSATGSGLAFF. CDR3 nucleotide sequence: TGTGCCAGCAGCGCGACAGGGTCGGGGCTTGCTTTCTTT.

In DNA, the CDR3 is TGTGCCAGCAGCCCCCGCTGGGGGGGCGCCTCTGAAGCTTTCTTT. Translated, it gives CASSPRWGGASEAFF. The genes are TRBV5-4 and TRBJ1-1, with D tentatively TRBD1 (6 bases). Trimming pared 4 bases from V and 6 bases from J, leaving 19 bases between. Germline V lookup: CDR1 SGHNT, CDR2 YYREEE (reference sequence). CDR3 length equals 15 residues.

The chain has TRBV7-9 and TRBJ2-2; weak D call: TRBD2 (7 bases). This CDR3 comprises 15 residues. V was pared by 0 bases and J by 10 bases, with 15 bases between. The germline gives CDR1 SEHNR, CDR2 FQNEAQ (reference sequence). The CDR3 DNA is TGTGCCAGCAGCTTAGCGACCGGGGGGCCAAAGGAGCTGTTTTTT. As protein: CASSLATGGPKELFF.

This clone was counted once. The rearrangement joins TRBV11-3 to TRBJ2-2; no reliable D call. The CDR3 sequence is 14 residues long. Per germline, CDR1 SGHNT and CDR2 YENEEA. V gave up 5 bases and J gave up 1 base, with 8 bases separating them. The CDR3 DNA reads TGTGCCAGCAGCACAGCTCGGAACACCGGGGAGCTGTTTTTT. Amino acid sequence: CASSTARNTGELFF. The whole variable domain, filled in from reference TRBV11-3 and TRBJ2-2, reads EAGVVQSPRYKIIEKKQPVAFWCNPISGHNTLYWYLQNLGQGPELLIRYENEEAVDDSQLPKDRFSAERLKGVDSTLKIQPAELGDSAVYLCASSTARNTGELFFGEGSRLTVL.

CDR3 sequence: CSVERGTDTQYF. The CDR3 DNA follows: TGCAGCGTTGAGCGGGGCACAGATACGCAGTATTTT. The chain couples TRBV29-1 to TRBJ2-3; possibly TRBD2 for D (5 bases). V was trimmed by 3 bases and J by 1 base, leaving 5 bases between them. CDR1 is SQVTM and CDR2 is ANQGSEA in the germline V gene. CDR3 length equals 12 residues.

There are many counts of this clone. The V call is TRBV27, the J call TRBJ1-1; D gene uncertain. The CDR3 runs to 14 residues. V gave up 2 bases and J gave up 1 base, with 8 bases separating them. Germline CDR1 MNHEY, CDR2 SMNVEV (reference sequence). The CDR3 here is CASSLRPGNTEAFF. DNA of the CDR3: TGTGCCAGCAGTTTAAGGCCGGGGAACACTGAAGCTTTCTTT.

The rearrangement joins TRBV2 to TRBJ2-3, with TRBD2 matching 7 bases. Germline-derived CDR1 and CDR2 are SNHLY and FYNNEI. This CDR3 spans 14 amino acids. Trimming at V came to 4 bases and at J to 5 bases, leaving 6 bases not matched to a gene. Written as DNA, the CDR3 is TGTGCCAGCAGTGCTAAGACTAGCTTAGATACGCAGTATTTT. Its protein product is CASSAKTSLDTQYF. Filled out from reference TRBV2 and TRBJ2-3, the complete variable domain reads EPEVTQTPSHQVTQMGQEVILRCVPISNHLYFYWYRQILGQKVEFLVSFYNNEISEKSEIFDDQFSVERPDGSNFTLKIRSTKLEDSAMYFCASSAKTSLDTQYFGPGTRLTVL.

This clone was seen a handful of times. The V and J genes are TRBV6-2 or TRBV6-3 and TRBJ2-3; D is perhaps TRBD1 (6 bases). V lost 5 bases and J lost 0, with 12 bases in between. The CDR3 has 15 amino acids. CDR1 MNHEY and CDR2 SVGEGT come from the germline V gene. CDR3 sequence reads: CASSVGTTSTDTQYF. Here the CDR3 DNA reads TGTGCCAGCAGTGTCGGGACAACTAGCACAGATACGCAGTATTTT.

This chain uses TRBV19 with TRBJ1-2, with TRBD1 matching over 8 bases. With V trimmed by 7 bases and J by 8 bases, 18 bases remained unmatched. Per the germline V gene, CDR1 is LNHDA and CDR2 is SQIVND (reference sequence). The CDR3 is 16 residues long. This CDR3 reads CASNQPRTGPVSGYTF. The CDR3 DNA is TGTGCCAGTAACCAGCCCAGGACAGGGCCGGTTTCGGGCTACACCTTC.

V and J are TRBV24-1 and TRBJ1-5; maybe TRBD1 (5 bases). This CDR3 is 13 amino acids long. Per germline, CDR1 KGHDR and CDR2 SFDVKD. V was pared by 4 bases and J by 6 bases, with 9 bases between. CDR3 sequence: CATSEAGRQPQHF. The CDR3 nucleotides read TGTGCCACCAGTGAGGCAGGGCGTCAGCCCCAGCATTTT.

This clone was counted between two and nine times. The chain is built from TRBV27 and TRBJ2-3, with 10 positions matching TRBD2. This CDR3 region has 18 residues. The J segment lost 1 base and the V segment lost 7 bases, leaving 14 bases of the junction unmatched. Looked up from germline, CDR1 is MNHEY and CDR2 is SMNVEV (reference sequence). The CDR3, as DNA: TGTGCCAGCATCCCTCGCCCCATAGCGGGGGGCCGCACAGATACGCAGTATTTT. Translation: CASIPRPIAGGRTDTQYF.

The rearrangement links TRBV11-2 to TRBJ2-4; 13 bases are a match to TRBD2. The CDR3 has 17 amino acids. V was clipped by 2 bases and J by 2 bases; unmatched bases: 3. The germline CDR1 and CDR2 sequences are SGHAT and FQNNGV. The DNA for the CDR3 is TGTGCCAGCAGCTTACCGACTAGCGGGAGGTCCAAAAACATTCAGTACTTC. It codes for CASSLPTSGRSKNIQYF.

The gene calls are TRBV28 and TRBJ2-3; the D is unclear. Trimming stripped 6 bases from V and 13 bases from J, with 32 bases between. Germline assignment: CDR1 MDHEN and CDR2 SYDVKM. This CDR3 is built from 17 residues. The CDR3 loop reads CASRSFGTPDTQMGKYF. CDR3 nucleotide sequence: TGTGCCAGCAGGTCCTTCGGTACTCCAGATACGCAGATGGGCAAGTATTTT.

V and J are TRBV7-3 and TRBJ2-3; D is unclear. V gave up 5 bases and J gave up 5 bases, with 17 bases separating them. Germline V lookup: CDR1 SGHTA, CDR2 FQGTGA. The CDR3 is 15 amino acids. The CDR3 nucleotides read TGTGCCAGCAGCCTCACCTCTAACTCCATAGATACGCAGTATTTT. Its translation is CASSLTSNSIDTQYF.

A note on this clone: A read error may produce the germline difference seen at one junction end. The chain employs TRBV14 and TRBJ2-3; 10 bases match TRBD2. There are 13 residues in the CDR3. Per the germline V gene, CDR1 is SGHDN and CDR2 is FVKESK. The CDR3 sequence is CASSPGSGGWLSF. The CDR3 DNA is TGTGCCAGCAGCCCTGGTAGCGGGGGGTGGCTGAGTTTT.

This chain connects TRBV28 to TRBJ2-5; TRBD2 aligns across 12 bases. This CDR3 region has 15 residues. Germline V gives CDR1 MDHEN, CDR2 SYDVKM. V dropped 7 bases and J dropped 7; count of bases not matched to a gene: 10. CDR3 sequence (DNA): TGTGCCAGCATTGCTAGCGGGAGGGCCGTAGGGACCCAGTACTTC. It is translated as CASIASGRAVGTQYF.

This sequence joins TRBV2 and TRBJ2-3; D is undetermined. The CDR3 is 11 residues long. V lost 7 bases and J lost 4, with 6 bases in between. Germline V gives CDR1 SNHLY, CDR2 FYNNEI. CDR3 DNA: TGTGCCAGCACCTTCCCAGATACGCAGTATTTT. Amino acids: CASTFPDTQYF. Filled out from reference TRBV2 and TRBJ2-3, the complete variable domain reads EPEVTQTPSHQVTQMGQEVILRCVPISNHLYFYWYRQILGQKVEFLVSFYNNEISEKSEIFDDQFSVERPDGSNFTLKIRSTKLEDSAMYFCASTFPDTQYFGPGTRLTVL.

The table lists this clone with a few counts. CDR3 residues: CSAIDRDDYEQYF. CDR3 DNA: TGCAGTGCTATTGACAGGGATGACTACGAGCAGTACTTC. The chain employs TRBV20-1 and TRBJ2-7; TRBD1 matches 7 bases. The CDR3 runs to 13 residues. J lost 3 bases, V lost 4 bases, and 6 bases had no gene match. CDR1 is DFQATT, CDR2 SNEGSKA, per germline (reference sequence).

This chain connects TRBV19 to TRBJ1-1; D is undetermined. The germline CDR1 and CDR2 sequences are LNHDA and SQIVND (reference sequence). V lost 5 bases and J lost 4, with 11 bases in between. The CDR3 runs to 13 residues. CDR3 bases: TGTGCCAGTAGTGCCAGACGGAGCACTGAAGCTTTCTTT. It codes for CASSARRSTEAFF.

V usage is TRBV28 and J usage is TRBJ2-7, with 7 bases aligning to TRBD1. The CDR3 runs to 15 residues. V gave up 6 bases and J gave up 1 base; unmatched junction bases: 9. The V gene's germline CDR1 is MDHEN and CDR2 SYDVKM. The chain's CDR3 is CASSYTRGSSYEQYF. The CDR3 nucleotides are TGTGCCAGCAGCTATACCAGGGGGTCTTCCTACGAGCAGTACTTC. Full variable domain (remainder filled in from reference TRBV28 and TRBJ2-7): DVKVTQSSRYLVKRTGEKVFLECVQDMDHENMFWYRQDPGLGLRLIYFSYDVKMKEKGDIPEGYSVSREKKERFSLILESASTNQTSMYLCASSYTRGSSYEQYFGPGTRLTVT.